These T cell receptor beta chains were read from a single sample in a study of blood T cell repertoires in COVID-19. This table comes from immunoSEQ multiplex PCR, and its TCRdb copy is limited to in-frame clones, with some not included. The table has around 260,000 clones, 70% to 90% seen once. Sequences were obtained from peripheral blood. The receptors derive from a woman in her 30s with active or convalescent COVID-19. Both conserved end residues are part of each CDR3. The D gene is left open where the match is weak. Some rows mark clone size as missing; the rest say once, few, many or name a class of expanded clone.

TGTGCCAGCAGCTTGGTGGCAGCGGGGGGCACAGATACGCAGTATTTT | CASSLVAAGGTDTQYF | TRBV7-2 | 16 | . | TRBJ2-3 | TRBD2
TGTGCCAGCAGTTTCAGCGCAAGCTCCTACAATGAGCAGTTCTTC | CASSFSASSYNEQFF | TRBV7-3 | 15 | few | TRBJ2-1 | .
TGTGCCAGCAGACGGGGGTCAGATACGCAGTATTTT | CASRRGSDTQYF | TRBV6-5 | 12 | . | TRBJ2-3 | .
TGTGCCAGCAGTTTATACCCCCCCGACAGGACTTATGGCTACACCTTC | CASSLYPPDRTYGYTF | TRBV28 | 16 | . | TRBJ1-2 | .
TGTGCCAGCAGCTTTTTAGCGGGCCCAGATACGCAGTATTTT | CASSFLAGPDTQYF | TRBV5-6 | 14 | . | TRBJ2-3 | TRBD2
TGTGCCAGCAGCCTACGGACAGGGGGTAATGAAAAACTGTTTTTT | CASSLRTGGNEKLFF | TRBV11-1 | 15 | . | TRBJ1-4 | TRBD1
TGTGCCATCCAACAGGGTACAGGAAACACCATATATTTT | CAIQQGTGNTIYF | TRBV6-6 | 13 | once | TRBJ1-3 | .
TGTGCCAGCAGGGGGGGGATGAATGAAAAACTGTTTTTT | CASRGGMNEKLFF | TRBV2 | 13 | . | TRBJ1-4 | .
TGTGCCATCAGATATGGGACAGCACCATCCTACGAGCAGTACTTC | CAIRYGTAPSYEQYF | TRBV10-3 | 15 | . | TRBJ2-7 | TRBD1
TGTGCCAGCAGTTACGCGGGGGGGCCTGAGCAGTTCTTC | CASSYAGGPEQFF | TRBV6-5 | 13 | . | TRBJ2-1 | TRBD2
TGTGCCAGCGGGACACACAATCAGCCCCAGCATTTT | CASGTHNQPQHF | TRBV9 | 12 | . | TRBJ1-5 | .
TGTGCCAGCAGCACCTCGACAGGGTACGAGACCCAGTACTTC | CASSTSTGYETQYF | TRBV7-9 | 14 | . | TRBJ2-5 | TRBD1
TGCGCCAGCAGCTTGCTAGCGGGGGACCCGACCCAGTACTTC | CASSLLAGDPTQYF | TRBV5-1 | 14 | . | TRBJ2-5 | TRBD2
TGTGCCAGCAGCTTTACAGGGAACACTGAAGCTTTCTTT | CASSFTGNTEAFF | TRBV5-5 | 13 | . | TRBJ1-1 | .
TGTGCCAGCAGTGTAGCGGGGGCGGGGACCCAGTACTTC | CASSVAGAGTQYF | TRBV28 | 13 | . | TRBJ2-5 | TRBD2
TGCGCCAGCAGCCAAAAAGGGCACCTGGGGAGAGAGACCCAGTACTTC | CASSQKGHLGRETQYF | TRBV4-1 | 16 | . | TRBJ2-5 | .
TGTGCCAGCAGCCAACTAGCGGCGAACACCGGGGAGCTGTTTTTT | CASSQLAANTGELFF | TRBV5-8 | 15 | . | TRBJ2-2 | TRBD2
TGTGCCAGCAGGGCGGGGCTAATAGGGACAGATACGCAGTATTTT | CASRAGLIGTDTQYF | TRBV11-2 | 15 | . | TRBJ2-3 | .
TGTGCCAGCAGCTTTATGACAGGCACAGATACGCAGTATTTT | CASSFMTGTDTQYF | TRBV5-5 | 14 | . | TRBJ2-3 | .
TGCGCCAGCAGCTTCCGACAGGCGGACACTGAAGCTTTCTTT | CASSFRQADTEAFF | TRBV5-1 | 14 | once | TRBJ1-1 | .
TGTGCCTGGATGGGTATACGGGAGGGAAAGACCCAGTACTTC | CAWMGIREGKTQYF | TRBV30 | 14 | . | TRBJ2-5 | TRBD2
TGCGCCAGCACCTTCTGCACAGATACGCAGTATTTT | CASTFCTDTQYF | TRBV10-1 | 12 | . | TRBJ2-3 | .